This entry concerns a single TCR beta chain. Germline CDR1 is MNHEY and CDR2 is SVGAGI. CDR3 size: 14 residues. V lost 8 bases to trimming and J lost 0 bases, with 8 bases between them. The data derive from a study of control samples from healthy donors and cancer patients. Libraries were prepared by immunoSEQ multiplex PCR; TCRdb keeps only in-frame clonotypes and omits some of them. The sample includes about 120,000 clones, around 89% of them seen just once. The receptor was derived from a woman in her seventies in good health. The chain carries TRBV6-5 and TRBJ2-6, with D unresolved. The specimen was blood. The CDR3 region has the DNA TGTGCCAGCGGGGTGAGCTCTGGGGCCAACGTCCTGACTTTC. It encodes CASGVSSGANVLTF.